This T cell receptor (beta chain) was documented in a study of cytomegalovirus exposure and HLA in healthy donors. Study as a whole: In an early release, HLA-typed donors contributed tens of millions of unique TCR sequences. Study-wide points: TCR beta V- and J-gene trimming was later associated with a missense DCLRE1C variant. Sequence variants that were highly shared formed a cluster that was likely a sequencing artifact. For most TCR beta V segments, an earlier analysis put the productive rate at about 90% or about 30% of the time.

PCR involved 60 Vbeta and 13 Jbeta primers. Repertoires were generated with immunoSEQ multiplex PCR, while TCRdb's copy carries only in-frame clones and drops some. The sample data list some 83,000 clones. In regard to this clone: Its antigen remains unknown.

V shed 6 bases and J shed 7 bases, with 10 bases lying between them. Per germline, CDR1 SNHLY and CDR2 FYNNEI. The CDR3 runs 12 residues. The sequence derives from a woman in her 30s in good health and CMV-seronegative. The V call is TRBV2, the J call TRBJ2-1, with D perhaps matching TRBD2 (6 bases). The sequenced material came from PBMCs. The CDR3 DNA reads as TGTGCCAGCAGAGCGACTAGTAATGAGCAGTTCTTC. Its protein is CASRATSNEQFF.